Each of the 12 T cell receptor beta chains below was sequenced from the same sample in a study of shared clonotypes between healthy human individuals. The protocol was immunoSEQ multiplex PCR, while the TCRdb copy is restricted to in-frame clones and leaves out a portion. Of a few million clones listed, 93% are singletons. Material: naive CD4+ T cells from PBMCs. The subset is: CD45RA+ positively selected. Receptor source: a man aged 18 to 30 in good health. Some clones in this sample may be carry-over from other donors' samples.

The chain links TRBV7-2 to TRBJ2-5, with D perhaps matching TRBD2 (6 bases). The CDR3 has 15 residues. Deletions cut 3 bases from V and 4 bases from J, with 15 bases between. Per the germline V gene, CDR1 is SGHTA and CDR2 is FQGNSA. In DNA, the CDR3 is TGTGCCAGCAGCTTCCAAGCGGGTGCCGGAGAGACCCAGTACTTC. Amino acids: CASSFQAGAGETQYF.

This rearrangement joins TRBV18 to TRBJ2-7, with D unresolved. CDR1 is KGHSH and CDR2 is LQKENI in the germline V gene. V lost 4 bases to trimming and J lost 0 bases, with 10 bases between them. The CDR3 length is 14 residues. The CDR3 sequence is CASSRQNPSYEQYF. The CDR3 DNA follows: TGTGCCAGCTCACGACAAAATCCCTCCTACGAGCAGTACTTC.

The chain employs TRBV29-1 and TRBJ1-2, with D possibly being TRBD1 (5 bases). Trimming took 6 bases from V and 3 from J, leaving 23 bases between them. CDR1 and CDR2 from the germline V gene are SQVTM and ANQGSEA. The CDR3 contains 16 residues. CDR3 sequence (DNA): TGCAGCGTACTACTCGGACATCCCACTCTTGACTATGGCTACACCTTC. It yields the protein CSVLLGHPTLDYGYTF.

The rearrangement joins TRBV5-1 to TRBJ2-5; D ambiguous. Germline CDR1 and CDR2: SGHRS and YFSETQ. The CDR3 runs to 14 residues. V lost 7 bases and J 4 bases, leaving 17 bases between the germline ends. The DNA of the CDR3 is TGCGCCAGCTCCCGTCAAACAGCTACAGAGACCCAGTACTTC. It specifies CASSRQTATETQYF.

V and J are TRBV4-1 and TRBJ2-7; tentative D call: TRBD1 (7 bases). The CDR3 covers 17 residues. Germline assignment: CDR1 MGHRA and CDR2 YSYEKL. The germline V and J ends were trimmed by 1 base and 5 bases, with 21 bases remaining between them. The CDR3 reads CASSQGSPRDREDEQYF. CDR3 in DNA: TGCGCCAGCAGCCAAGGATCCCCCCGCGACAGGGAGGACGAGCAGTACTTC.

The chain uses TRBV6-1 and TRBJ2-7; the D is unclear. From germline, CDR1 is MNHNS and CDR2 SASEGT. This CDR3 comprises 11 residues. V dropped 7 bases and J dropped 7 bases, with 11 bases sitting between them. CDR3 protein: CASTLVSEQYF. CDR3 DNA: TGTGCCAGCACCTTAGTAAGTGAGCAGTACTTC.

This chain joins TRBV5-8 and TRBJ1-5, with D unclear. The CDR3 covers 14 residues. V lost 1 base and J 0 bases, leaving 5 bases between the germline ends. From germline, CDR1 is SGHTS and CDR2 YDEGEE. CDR3 DNA sequence: TGTGCCAGCAGCTTGTTCCCTAGCAATCAGCCCCAGCATTTT. Encoded protein: CASSLFPSNQPQHF.

J is TRBJ1-5 and V is TRBV30, with D unclear. The CDR3 totals 14 residues. V gave up 2 bases and J gave up 2 bases, with 10 bases separating them. Germline assignment: CDR1 GTSNPN and CDR2 SVGIG (reference sequence). This chain's CDR3 is CAWSFSGGNQPQHF. The CDR3 DNA reads TGTGCCTGGAGTTTTTCGGGCGGCAATCAGCCCCAGCATTTT.

The gene calls are TRBV19 and TRBJ2-7, with 7 positions matching TRBD1. The CDR3 has 15 amino acids. V shed 3 bases, J shed 2 bases, and the junction held 7 bases outside the gene matches. CDR1 is LNHDA and CDR2 is SQIVND in the germline V gene (reference sequence). Here the CDR3 DNA reads TGTGCCAGTAGTATGAGGTCGGGGACAGCCTACGAGCAGTACTTC. Translated, it gives CASSMRSGTAYEQYF.

The chain couples TRBV2 to TRBJ2-7; 7 positions match TRBD2. This CDR3 contains 14 residues. The germline V gene has CDR1 SNHLY and CDR2 FYNNEI. Germline trimming cut 4 bases from V and 6 bases from J; bases unmatched to any gene: 9. This chain's CDR3 is CASSVESGISEQYF. In DNA form, the CDR3 reads TGTGCCAGCAGTGTGGAGAGCGGGATATCCGAGCAGTACTTC.

This chain connects TRBV5-1 to TRBJ2-7; perhaps TRBD2 as D (6 bases). The CDR3 is 12 amino acids. Germline V gene lookup returns CDR1 SGHRS and CDR2 YFSETQ. V lost 1 base to trimming and J lost 6 bases, with 8 bases between them. The CDR3 coding sequence is TGCGCCAGCAGCTTGCCTAGCGCCGAGCAGTACTTC. Protein product: CASSLPSAEQYF. Drawing the rest from reference TRBV5-1 and TRBJ2-7, the complete variable domain is KAGVTQTPRYLIKTRGQQVTLSCSPISGHRSVSWYQQTPGQGLQFLFEYFSETQRNKGNFPGRFSGRQFSNSRSEMNVSTLELGDSALYLCASSLPSAEQYFGPGTRLTVT.

V is TRBV7-9 and J is TRBJ2-2; D is unresolved. There are 13 residues in the CDR3. Trimming shortened V by 3 bases and J by 7 bases, and 9 bases separated the two germline ends. Germline lookup yields CDR1 SEHNR and CDR2 FQNEAQ (reference sequence). This CDR3 reads CASSFGLGGELFF. CDR3 nucleotides: TGTGCCAGCAGCTTTGGATTAGGCGGGGAGCTGTTTTTT.